The 22 T cell receptor beta chains reported below all come from one sample, sequenced in a study of T cell responses to AZD1222 COVID-19 vaccine. Generated by immunoSEQ multiplex PCR, the TCRdb table keeps only in-frame clones and is missing some. The sample carries about 97,000 clones, around 84% recorded once. The specimen was peripheral blood, collected on day 0 of AZD1222 vaccination. These receptors were taken from an adult in good health.

The V gene is TRBV14, the J gene TRBJ1-4; tentatively, D is TRBD1 (6 bases). CDR1 SGHDN and CDR2 FVKESK come from the germline V gene. This CDR3 is built from 16 residues. V was cut by 4 bases and J by 7 bases, with 19 bases left in between. CDR3 in DNA: TGTGCCAGCAGCCGATCCCGGTGGGGGCGGGTTGAAAAACTGTTTTTT. Translation gives CASSRSRWGRVEKLFF.

V and J are TRBV5-6 and TRBJ2-1; a possible D gene is TRBD2 (5 bases). Trimming took off 7 bases at V and 5 bases at J, with 22 bases between the two ends. The CDR3 spans 16 residues. Germline-derived CDR1 and CDR2 are SGHDT and YYEEEE. The CDR3 DNA follows: TGTGCCAGCTCCCCACTGGCAGTCCTAGCTGACAATGAGCAGTTCTTC. This codes for CASSPLAVLADNEQFF.

The chain is built from TRBV5-6 and TRBJ2-5; perhaps TRBD2 as D (6 bases). Between the trimmed V and J ends, which lost 9 bases and 2 bases, there was a span of 14 bases. CDR1 and CDR2 from the germline V gene are SGHDT and YYEEEE. The CDR3 is 13 residues long. The CDR3 nucleotides read TGTGCCACCTCACCCGGGGGACAAGAGACCCAGTACTTC. This translates into CATSPGGQETQYF.

V gene TRBV7-6 combines with J gene TRBJ2-3; TRBD1 matches 11 bases. With V trimmed by 1 base and J by 1 base, 4 bases remained unmatched. CDR1 SGHVS and CDR2 FNYEAQ come from the germline V gene. The CDR3 runs 17 residues. This CDR3 reads CASSLVAGQGGTDTQYF. In DNA, the CDR3 is TGTGCCAGCAGCTTAGTAGCGGGACAGGGGGGCACAGATACGCAGTATTTT.

The table lists this clone with a count of one. This chain connects TRBV24-1 to TRBJ2-2; 10 bases are shared with TRBD1. The CDR3 covers 16 residues. Germline CDR1 KGHDR, CDR2 SFDVKD. V shed 2 bases and J 4 bases; nucleotides not matched to a gene: 3. The CDR3 DNA is TGTGCCACCAGTGATTCCGGGACAGGGGTCACCGGGGAGCTGTTTTTT. The encoded protein is CATSDSGTGVTGELFF.

This chain uses TRBV7-2 with TRBJ1-1; no clear D gene. Trimming shortened V by 5 bases and J by 1 base, and 8 bases separated the two germline ends. This CDR3 has 13 residues. The germline V gene has CDR1 SGHTA and CDR2 FQGNSA. The CDR3 reads CASSLRRNTEAFF. The CDR3 DNA sequence: TGTGCCAGCAGCCTCCGACGGAACACTGAAGCTTTCTTT.

The chain employs TRBV7-2 and TRBJ1-1, with D perhaps TRBD1 (5 bases). Germline V gives CDR1 SGHTA, CDR2 FQGNSA. V was shortened by 4 bases and J by 6 bases, with 18 bases between the two germline ends. The CDR3 loop spans 15 amino acids. The CDR3 spells CASSSLSGGNAEAFF. CDR3 nucleotides: TGTGCCAGCAGCTCCCTCTCGGGGGGAAATGCTGAAGCTTTCTTT.

The chain combines TRBV28 with TRBJ1-3, with 8 bases fitting TRBD1. The V gene end was trimmed by 2 bases and the J gene end by 4 bases; junction bases not matched to a gene: 4. CDR1 and CDR2 (germline): MDHEN, SYDVKM. This CDR3 spans 15 amino acids. The CDR3 bases are TGTGCCAGCAGTTTACCCCAGGGGGCAGGAAACACCATATATTTT. As protein: CASSLPQGAGNTIYF.

The rearrangement uses TRBV14 and TRBJ1-1, with TRBD1 as a possible D gene (5 bases). V dropped 10 bases and J dropped 4 bases, with 16 bases sitting between them. The CDR3 has 13 amino acids. The germline gives CDR1 SGHDN, CDR2 FVKESK. The CDR3 DNA reads as TGTGCCACAGGGAGGGGAGGGACCACTGAAGCTTTCTTT. Translation: CATGRGGTTEAFF.

The rearrangement uses TRBV7-2 and TRBJ1-4; D gene ambiguous. V was pared by 5 bases and J by 8 bases, with 12 bases between. The CDR3 length is 13 residues. Germline V CDR1 and CDR2: SGHTA, FQGNSA. CDR3 sequence (DNA): TGTGCCAGCAGCCAGAAACTCTCAGAAAAACTGTTTTTT. This encodes CASSQKLSEKLFF.

This chain links TRBV5-4 with TRBJ1-1; 7 nucleotides line up with TRBD1. V lost 3 bases and J lost 4; bases outside the gene matches: 15. Germline CDR1 is SGHNT and CDR2 is YYREEE (reference sequence). The CDR3 covers 17 residues. The CDR3 reads CASSSGGGSNVGTEAFF. The CDR3, as DNA: TGTGCCAGCAGCTCAGGGGGGGGTTCGAATGTGGGCACTGAAGCTTTCTTT. The whole variable domain, filled in from reference TRBV5-4 and TRBJ1-1, reads ETGVTQSPTHLIKTRGQQVTLRCSSQSGHNTVSWYQQALGQGPQFIFQYYREEENGRGNFPPRFSGLQFPNYSSELNVNALELDDSALYLCASSSGGGSNVGTEAFFGQGTRLTVV.

The V gene is TRBV28, the J gene TRBJ1-2, with a tentative D call TRBD1 (5 bases). V lost 6 bases and J 5 bases, leaving 10 bases between the germline ends. The germline V gene has CDR1 MDHEN and CDR2 SYDVKM. The CDR3 runs to 12 residues. CDR3 coding DNA: TGTGCCAGCAGCCGACAGTATTATGGCTACACCTTC. Translation gives CASSRQYYGYTF.

This chain connects TRBV7-8 to TRBJ1-5; D gene unclear. The germline V gene has CDR1 SGHVS and CDR2 FQNEAQ. V shed 5 bases and J shed 0 bases, with 2 bases lying between them. This CDR3 is built from 12 residues. CDR3 sequence reads: CASSPSNQPQHF. CDR3 nucleotide sequence: TGTGCCAGCAGCCCTAGCAATCAGCCCCAGCATTTT.

This chain uses TRBV28 with TRBJ2-5, with 7 bases matching TRBD1. The ends lost 1 base at V and 1 base at J; junction bases unmatched: 3. Per germline, CDR1 MDHEN and CDR2 SYDVKM. This CDR3 has 15 residues. The CDR3 DNA sequence: TGTGCCAGCAGTTTATCGACAGGGTCCCAAGAGACCCAGTACTTC. Residues: CASSLSTGSQETQYF. The entire variable domain, with the rest obtained from reference TRBV28 and TRBJ2-5, is as follows: DVKVTQSSRYLVKRTGEKVFLECVQDMDHENMFWYRQDPGLGLRLIYFSYDVKMKEKGDIPEGYSVSREKKERFSLILESASTNQTSMYLCASSLSTGSQETQYFGPGTRLLVL.

This chain links TRBV7-8 with TRBJ1-2; 9 bases match TRBD1. The junction had 8 bases not matched to a gene; V was cut back by 5 bases and J by 4 bases. The germline V gene has CDR1 SGHVS and CDR2 FQNEAQ. The CDR3 length is 15 residues. The CDR3 loop is CASSPRDRASYGYTF. For the CDR3, the DNA is TGTGCCAGCAGCCCCCGGGACAGGGCTTCCTATGGCTACACCTTC.

This chain connects TRBV7-2 to TRBJ1-3; D gene ambiguous. The CDR3 spans 15 residues. Germline CDR1 reads SGHTA; CDR2 reads FQGNSA. V lost 1 base and J lost 2, with 9 bases in between. CDR3: CASSLVPDPGNTIYF. CDR3 DNA sequence: TGTGCCAGCAGCTTAGTTCCCGATCCTGGAAACACCATATATTTT.

This chain connects TRBV19 to TRBJ2-3; 9 nucleotides match TRBD2. Germline V CDR1 and CDR2: LNHDA, SQIVND (reference sequence). The junction had 3 bases not matched to a gene; V was cut back by 6 bases and J by 2 bases. This CDR3 has 14 residues. The CDR3: CASRGGRATDTQYF. In DNA form, the CDR3 reads TGTGCCAGTAGAGGCGGGAGGGCCACAGATACGCAGTATTTT.

CDR3 bases: TGTGCCAGCAGTTTGAAGGGGGTCGGGTATGGCTACACCTTC. Protein product: CASSLKGVGYGYTF. The rearrangement links TRBV27 to TRBJ1-2, with a weak D call TRBD1 (6 bases). The germline V gene encodes CDR1 MNHEY and CDR2 SMNVEV (reference sequence). Trimming stripped 3 bases from V and 5 bases from J, with 13 bases between. CDR3 length: 14 residues.

This clone was observed a single time. This sequence joins TRBV28 and TRBJ2-1, with D maybe TRBD2 (6 bases). Germline CDR1 reads MDHEN; CDR2 reads SYDVKM. The CDR3 totals 16 residues. Trimming removed 6 bases at V and 6 bases at J, with 21 bases between. CDR3 sequence reads: CASRPPPGLDTNEQFF. Written as DNA, the CDR3 is TGTGCCAGCAGACCCCCCCCGGGACTCGATACCAATGAGCAGTTCTTC.

The V call is TRBV6-6, the J call TRBJ2-7, with D hard to call. The CDR3 is 12 amino acids. Germline CDR1 MNHNY, CDR2 SVGAGI (reference sequence). V shed 9 bases and J shed 0 bases, with 9 bases lying between them. DNA for the CDR3: TGTGCCAGTGGGAAGGCCTCCTACGAGCAGTACTTC. Protein: CASGKASYEQYF.

This chain joins TRBV27 and TRBJ2-7, with a tentative D call TRBD1 (6 bases). CDR3 size: 15 residues. CDR1 and CDR2 (germline): MNHEY, SMNVEV (reference sequence). The V gene lost 4 bases and the J gene lost 0 bases, with 13 bases spanning the gap. The CDR3 nucleotides are TGTGCCAGCAGTTCCGGGACATACCGCTCCTACGAGCAGTACTTC. Encoded protein: CASSSGTYRSYEQYF.

J is TRBJ2-1 and V is TRBV7-2; tentative D call: TRBD1 (5 bases). The germline V gene encodes CDR1 SGHTA and CDR2 FQGNSA. V gave up 5 bases and J gave up 1 base, with 12 bases separating them. This CDR3 comprises 15 residues. CDR3 nucleotides: TGTGCCAGCAGCCCCAGACAGCCGTCCTACAATGAGCAGTTCTTC. Amino acids: CASSPRQPSYNEQFF.